These T cell receptor beta chains were read from a single sample in a study of regulatory T cells in long-lasting Graves disease. TCRdb reprocessed the multiplex PCR reads with MiXCR, giving one entry per CDR3 protein. This table holds 250,000 to 300,000 distinct CDR3 sequences, around 19% found once. These data are also associated with another study on T cells in Graves' hyperthyroidism and ophthalmopathy.

Material: peripheral blood mononuclear cells (PBMCs), obtained at new diagnosis, from a patient treated with antithyroid drugs. Receptor source: a woman in her thirties with Graves disease. Each CDR3 is given with its conserved first and last residue.

v_call cdr3_length cdr3_aa
TRBV28 17 CASSFPPGGGAGYGYTF
TRBV7-9 13 CASSFPGGTEAFF
TRBV12-3/TRBV12-4 16 CASSPSGTGSHYGYTF
TRBV4-1 14 CASSAPGRRYGYTF
TRBV2 11 CASNRQGEAFF
TRBV4-1 15 CASSTSEGSGNTIYF
TRBV6-1 14 CASSYDRANEKLFF
TRBV6-1 15 CASSEGWLPTYEQYF
TRBV6-6 17 CASSYSTGSRSNQPQHF
TRBV9 16 CASSLRDSKTVYGYTF
TRBV6-2/TRBV6-3 13 CASTLTGVTEAFF
TRBV5-1 15 CASSLETEGNYGYTF
TRBV6-6 16 CASSYSRNSGSYEQYF
TRBV6-1 14 CASGGDRVAYEQYF
TRBV4-1 15 CASSQVPRGNTEAFF
TRBV2 14 CASSDSRQDNEQFF
TRBV20-1 14 CSALKDTGTDTQYF
TRBV6-9 19 CASSSILPVSGTGGDEQYF
TRBV9 12 CASSKDGYEQYF
TRBV2 17 CASSEALLAGGKETQYF
TRBV10-2 16 CASSDPRQGRDYGYTF
TRBV5-4 16 CASSLAGGVSYNEQFF